This is a list of T cell receptor beta chains from one sample in a study of blood T cells in healthy people across ages. MiXCR, applied by TCRdb to the 5' RACE reads, yields one record per CDR3 protein. Of approximately 900,000 distinct CDR3 sequences detected, 25% to 35% appear once; the ten largest clones hold roughly 10%. The same sample was also studied in work on T cells of mothers and their children.

Specimen: blood. Receptors were obtained from a woman aged 40 to 55 in good health. The CDR3 runs from the conserved cysteine through the conserved F or W. Fields, in order: V gene, J gene, clone size, D gene, CDR3 protein, CDR3 DNA. A D gene is named only where the DNA matches it firmly. Some rows mark clone size as missing; the rest say once, few, many or name a class of expanded clone.

V gene: TRBV5-6
J gene: TRBJ2-5
clone size: .
D gene: .
CDR3 protein: CASSLVEFETQYF
CDR3 DNA: TGTGCCAGCAGCTTGGTAGAGTTCGAGACCCAGTACTTC

V gene: TRBV18
J gene: TRBJ2-1
clone size: .
D gene: TRBD2
CDR3 protein: CASSPQGGLNEQFF
CDR3 DNA: TGTGCCAGCTCACCACAGGGAGGGCTAAATGAGCAGTTCTTC

V gene: TRBV20-1
J gene: TRBJ2-2
clone size: few
D gene: .
CDR3 protein: CSARGEQGFTGELFF
CDR3 DNA: TGCAGTGCTAGAGGAGAGCAGGGCTTCACCGGGGAGCTGTTTTTT

V gene: TRBV5-5
J gene: TRBJ2-5
clone size: many
D gene: .
CDR3 protein: CASSLKVRYLETQYF
CDR3 DNA: TGTGCCAGCAGCTTGAAGGTCAGGTATTTGGAGACCCAGTACTTC

V gene: TRBV11-2
J gene: TRBJ2-5
clone size: .
D gene: .
CDR3 protein: CASSLDLGGTKETQYF
CDR3 DNA: TGTGCCAGCAGCTTAGATCTCGGGGGTACTAAAGAGACCCAGTACTTC

V gene: TRBV12-3/TRBV12-4
J gene: TRBJ1-1
clone size: few
D gene: TRBD1
CDR3 protein: CASSQNRGGVGGTEAFF
CDR3 DNA: TGTGCCAGCAGCCAGAACAGGGGAGGGGTGGGAGGTACTGAAGCTTTCTTT

V gene: TRBV4-2
J gene: TRBJ2-7
clone size: few
D gene: TRBD2
CDR3 protein: CASSNTGGPYEQYF
CDR3 DNA: TGTGCCAGCAGCAACACGGGGGGACCCTACGAGCAGTACTTC

V gene: TRBV6-2/TRBV6-3
J gene: TRBJ2-3
clone size: .
D gene: TRBD1
CDR3 protein: CASSTTGGNTDTQYF
CDR3 DNA: TGTGCCAGCAGTACGACAGGGGGCAACACAGATACGCAGTATTTT

V gene: TRBV20-1
J gene: TRBJ1-4
clone size: .
D gene: .
CDR3 protein: CSAREIRGGREKLFF
CDR3 DNA: TGCAGTGCTAGAGAAATAAGGGGCGGGAGGGAAAAACTGTTTTTT

V gene: TRBV4-1
J gene: TRBJ2-1
clone size: many
D gene: TRBD1
CDR3 protein: CASSPYGQGANEQFF
CDR3 DNA: TGCGCCAGCAGCCCCTACGGACAGGGAGCAAATGAGCAGTTCTTC

V gene: TRBV27
J gene: TRBJ1-2
clone size: many
D gene: TRBD1
CDR3 protein: CASRSNRGSYGYTF
CDR3 DNA: TGTGCCAGCAGATCAAACAGGGGGAGCTATGGCTACACCTTC

V gene: TRBV28
J gene: TRBJ1-1
clone size: .
D gene: .
CDR3 protein: CASSRVGAFTEAFF
CDR3 DNA: TGTGCCAGCAGCCGGGTGGGGGCGTTCACTGAAGCTTTCTTT

V gene: TRBV7-9
J gene: TRBJ1-1
clone size: .
D gene: TRBD1
CDR3 protein: CASSTPQGTAEAFF
CDR3 DNA: TGTGCCAGCAGCACACCCCAGGGGACAGCTGAAGCTTTCTTT